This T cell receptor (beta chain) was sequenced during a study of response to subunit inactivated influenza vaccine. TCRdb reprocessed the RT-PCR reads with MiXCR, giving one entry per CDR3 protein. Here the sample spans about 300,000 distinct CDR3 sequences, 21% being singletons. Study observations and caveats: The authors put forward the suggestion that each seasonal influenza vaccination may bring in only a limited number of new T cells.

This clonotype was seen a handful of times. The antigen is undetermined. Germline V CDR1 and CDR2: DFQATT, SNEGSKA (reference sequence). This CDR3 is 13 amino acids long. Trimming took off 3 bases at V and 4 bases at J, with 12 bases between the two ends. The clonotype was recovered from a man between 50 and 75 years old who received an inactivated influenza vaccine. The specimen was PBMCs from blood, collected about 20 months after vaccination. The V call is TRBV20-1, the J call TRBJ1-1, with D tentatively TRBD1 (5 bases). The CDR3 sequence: CSASSGLVTEAFF. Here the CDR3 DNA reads TGCAGTGCTAGTTCGGGGCTTGTCACTGAAGCTTTCTTT.